This TCR beta chain derives from a study of a mutant IDH1 vaccine in newly diagnosed glioma (dated by TCRdb to 2020 to 2022). In the study overall: Eight vaccinations were administered to patients in weeks 1, 3, 5, 7, 11, 15, 19 and 23, corresponding to visits V03 through V10. Of the 32 treated patients, around 62% were male and approximately 38% were female, and the mean age was approximately 41 years. In the chemotherapy-containing groups, vaccination started alongside temozolomide cycles, whereas in patients who had radiotherapy alone it started 4-6 weeks after radiotherapy. Longitudinal TCRB deep sequencing was performed for about two dozen treated patients wherever samples were available for exploratory analyses. Prior to enrollment, patients had been given standard therapy consisting of radiotherapy alone, temozolomide alone, or radiochemotherapy with temozolomide, with the combination given to most patients. Six visits were used for peripheral blood collection: V03 (baseline), V05, V07, V10, V12 and V13.

Summary of the overall study and its limitations: Across multiple MHC alleles, vaccine-induced immune responses were seen in around 93% of patients. Pseudoprogression appeared unrelated to alterations in the top peripheral T cell clonotypes detected by TCRB sequencing. According to the authors, sample limitations meant that analyses of patient blood samples could not be reproduced. Selection of PBMC samples for TCRB deep sequencing was based on availability.

Its CDR3 holds 15 amino acids, cysteine through phenylalanine. Only the CDR3 part of the read is kept: 45 bases, read in frame from the first base. V trim: 0 bases; J trim: 4 bases; unmatched bases: 4. The germline V gene supplies CDR1 KGHSH and CDR2 LQKENI. The library was generated by the immunoSEQ multiplex PCR assay. Rearranged TCR beta chain sequences were amplified using the hsTCRB Kit according to the manufacturer's protocol. TCRB libraries were sequenced on an Illumina MiSeq. For the original study's pipeline: Demultiplexing, trimming and gene mapping were performed with the kit vendor's proprietary platform. This is the immuneACCESS table as TCRdb keeps it, with only in-frame sequences that have V and J called. A part of the clones is gone; compared with another copy, unresolved V genes explain less than half, and the rest is unexplained. That table furnishes V, J and clone size, whereas the DNA furnished D and trimming. The sample has about 54,000 clones on record, more than 75% of them singletons. About 1.3% of the sample goes to the ten largest clones.

The time point label, read with the paper, signifies: week 23, last vaccination. Each vaccine dose was 300 ug of a 20-mer mutant IDH1 peptide in Montanide, given subcutaneously with topical imiquimod. All donors had newly diagnosed IDH1-mutant astrocytomas of WHO grade 3 or 4 that showed loss of nuclear ATRX. The samples were drawn from NOA16, a multicentre, single-arm, open-label phase I trial in Germany that tested a mutant IDH1 peptide vaccine in humans for the first time. Genomic DNA for TCRB sequencing was extracted from EDTA blood using the DNeasy Blood and Tissue Kit. Points on this clone: Its antigen is unknown. No much larger clone exists at a distance of one base, and base qualities are not known.

This sample comprised PBMCs, obtained from a glioma patient whose treatment included an IDH1 peptide vaccine. This TCR was sampled from a man between 40 and 49 years old with glioma. The chain joins TRBV18 to TRBJ2-5; TRBD2 fits 8 bases in the junction. The CDR3 has the sequence CASSPPSLAGETQYF. The DNA reads as follows: TGTGCCAGCTCACCACCCTCTCTAGCGGGAGAGACCCAGTACTTC.